Detailed here is one TCR beta chain. The antigen remains unidentified. Germline V CDR1 and CDR2: SEHNR, FQNEAQ (reference sequence). The CDR3 loop spans 13 amino acids. V lost 10 bases, J lost 5 bases, and 17 bases lay in between. The data are from a study of blood T cells in healthy people across ages. On the study more broadly: When template switching was applied, about one barcoded beta molecule was captured per two T cells.

Study findings and constraints: No conclusive comparison of naive versus antigen-experienced cells was possible with unsorted PBMCs.

The authors ran a second PCR of about 6 to 11 cycles using a sample-barcoded 5' primer and a J-beta primer mix. TCRdb reanalysed the 5' RACE reads using MiXCR and keeps one entry per CDR3 protein. Here the sample spans about 1.7 million distinct CDR3 sequences, approximately 28% being singletons. Sequenced: blood. This chain joins TRBV7-9 and TRBJ2-5; D perhaps matches TRBD2 (5 bases). This TCR was sampled from a woman aged 25 to 39 in good health. CDR3 in DNA: TGTGCCACCCGAGGGCAGGTCGGGGAGACCCAGTACTTC. Encoded protein: CATRGQVGETQYF. Supplemented by reference TRBV7-9 and TRBJ2-5, the full variable domain reads DTGVSQNPRHKITKRGQNVTFRCDPISEHNRLYWYRQTLGQGPEFLTYFQNEAQLEKSRLLSDRFSAERPKGSFSTLEIQRTEQGDSAMYLCATRGQVGETQYFGPGTRLLVL.